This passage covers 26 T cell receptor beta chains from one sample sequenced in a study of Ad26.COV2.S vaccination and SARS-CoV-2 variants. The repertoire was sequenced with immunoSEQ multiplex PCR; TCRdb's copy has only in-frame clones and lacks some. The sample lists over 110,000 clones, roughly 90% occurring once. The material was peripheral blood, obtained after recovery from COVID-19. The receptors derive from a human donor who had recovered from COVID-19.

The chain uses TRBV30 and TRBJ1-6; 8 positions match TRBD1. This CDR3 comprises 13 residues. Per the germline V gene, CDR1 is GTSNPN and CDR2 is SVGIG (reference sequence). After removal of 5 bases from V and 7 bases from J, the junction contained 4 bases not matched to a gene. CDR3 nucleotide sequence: TGTGCCTGGGTGGGACAGGAAAATTCACCCCTCCACTTT. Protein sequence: CAWVGQENSPLHF. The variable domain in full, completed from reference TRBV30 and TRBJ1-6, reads SQTIHQWPATLVQPVGSPLSLECTVEGTSNPNLYWYRQAAGRGLQLLFYSVGIGQISSEVPQNLSASRPQDRQFILSSKKLLLSDSGFYLCAWVGQENSPLHFGNGTRLTVT.

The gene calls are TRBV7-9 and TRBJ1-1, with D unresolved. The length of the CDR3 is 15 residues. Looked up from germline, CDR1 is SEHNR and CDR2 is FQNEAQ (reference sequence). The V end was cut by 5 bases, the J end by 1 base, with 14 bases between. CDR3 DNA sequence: TGTGCCAGCAGCCCTGCCGGGCCCCAGAACACTGAAGCTTTCTTT. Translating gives CASSPAGPQNTEAFF.

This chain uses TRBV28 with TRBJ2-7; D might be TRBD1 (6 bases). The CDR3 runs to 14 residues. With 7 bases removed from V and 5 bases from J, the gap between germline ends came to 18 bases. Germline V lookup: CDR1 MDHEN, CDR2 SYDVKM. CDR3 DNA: TGTGCCAGCAAAAGTGACAGGTGGATGGACGAGCAGTACTTC. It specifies CASKSDRWMDEQYF.

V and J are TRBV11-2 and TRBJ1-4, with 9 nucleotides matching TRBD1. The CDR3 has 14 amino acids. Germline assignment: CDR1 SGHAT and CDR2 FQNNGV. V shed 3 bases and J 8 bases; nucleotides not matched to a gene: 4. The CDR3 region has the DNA TGTGCCAGCAGCTTGGGCGGGACAGGGGAAAAACTGTTTTTT. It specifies CASSLGGTGEKLFF.

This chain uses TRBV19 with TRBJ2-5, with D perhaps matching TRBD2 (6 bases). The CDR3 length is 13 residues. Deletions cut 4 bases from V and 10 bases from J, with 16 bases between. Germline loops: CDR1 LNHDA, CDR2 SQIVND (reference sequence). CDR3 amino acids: CASSTGTPPGQYF. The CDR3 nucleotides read TGTGCCAGTAGTACCGGGACTCCCCCAGGCCAGTACTTC.

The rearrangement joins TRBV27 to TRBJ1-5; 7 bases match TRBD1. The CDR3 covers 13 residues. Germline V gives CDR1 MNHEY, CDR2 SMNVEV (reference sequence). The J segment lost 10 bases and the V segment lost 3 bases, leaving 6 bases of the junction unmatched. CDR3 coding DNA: TGTGCCAGCAGTTTCAGGGGGATCAGCCCCCAGCATTTT. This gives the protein CASSFRGISPQHF.

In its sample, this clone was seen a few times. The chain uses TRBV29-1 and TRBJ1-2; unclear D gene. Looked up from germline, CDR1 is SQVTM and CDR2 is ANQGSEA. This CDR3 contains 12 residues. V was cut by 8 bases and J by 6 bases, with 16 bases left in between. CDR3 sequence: CSPEPTVNGYTF. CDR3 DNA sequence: TGCAGCCCAGAGCCAACAGTGAATGGCTACACCTTC.

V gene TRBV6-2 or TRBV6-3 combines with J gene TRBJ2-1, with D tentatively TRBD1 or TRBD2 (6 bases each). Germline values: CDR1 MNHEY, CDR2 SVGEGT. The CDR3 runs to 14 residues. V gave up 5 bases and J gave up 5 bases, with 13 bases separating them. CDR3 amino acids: CASSLGGPNNEQFF. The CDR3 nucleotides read TGTGCCAGCAGTCTCGGGGGCCCCAACAATGAGCAGTTCTTC.

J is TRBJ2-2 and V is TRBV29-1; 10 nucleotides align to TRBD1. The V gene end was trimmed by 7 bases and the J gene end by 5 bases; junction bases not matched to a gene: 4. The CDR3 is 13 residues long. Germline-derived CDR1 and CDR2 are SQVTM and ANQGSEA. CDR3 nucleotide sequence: TGCAGCGGCGGGACAGGGGAGACCGGGGAGCTGTTTTTT. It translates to CSGGTGETGELFF.

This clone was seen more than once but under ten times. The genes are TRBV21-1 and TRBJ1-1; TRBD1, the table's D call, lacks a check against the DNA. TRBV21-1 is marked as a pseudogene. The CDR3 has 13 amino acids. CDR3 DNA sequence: TGTGCCAGCTGGGGACAGTTGAACACTGAAGCTTTCTTT. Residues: CASWGQLNTEAFF.

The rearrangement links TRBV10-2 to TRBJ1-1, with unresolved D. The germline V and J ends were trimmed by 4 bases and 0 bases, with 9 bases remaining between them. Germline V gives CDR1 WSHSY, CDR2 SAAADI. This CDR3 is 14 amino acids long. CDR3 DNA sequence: TGCGCCAGCAGTGTCGAAGTAATGAACACTGAAGCTTTCTTT. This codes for CASSVEVMNTEAFF.

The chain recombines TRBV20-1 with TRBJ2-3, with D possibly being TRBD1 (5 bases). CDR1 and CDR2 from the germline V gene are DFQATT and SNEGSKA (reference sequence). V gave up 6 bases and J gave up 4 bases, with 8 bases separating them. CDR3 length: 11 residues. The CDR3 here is CSAQGPDTQYF. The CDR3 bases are TGCAGTGCGCAGGGTCCAGATACGCAGTATTTT.

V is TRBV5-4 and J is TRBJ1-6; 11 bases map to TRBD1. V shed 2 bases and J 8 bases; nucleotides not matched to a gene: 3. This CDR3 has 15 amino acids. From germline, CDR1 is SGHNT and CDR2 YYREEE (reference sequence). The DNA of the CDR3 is TGTGCCAGCAGCTTACCGGGACAGGGGGATTCACCCCTCCACTTT. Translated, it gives CASSLPGQGDSPLHF. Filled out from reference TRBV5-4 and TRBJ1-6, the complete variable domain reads ETGVTQSPTHLIKTRGQQVTLRCSSQSGHNTVSWYQQALGQGPQFIFQYYREEENGRGNFPPRFSGLQFPNYSSELNVNALELDDSALYLCASSLPGQGDSPLHFGNGTRLTVT.

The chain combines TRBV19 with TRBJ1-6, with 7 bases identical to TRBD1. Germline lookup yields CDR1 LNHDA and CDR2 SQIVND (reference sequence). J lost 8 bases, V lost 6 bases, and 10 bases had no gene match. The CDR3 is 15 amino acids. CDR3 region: CASRTGAAWDSPLHF. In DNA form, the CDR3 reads TGTGCCAGTAGAACAGGGGCTGCCTGGGATTCACCCCTCCACTTT.

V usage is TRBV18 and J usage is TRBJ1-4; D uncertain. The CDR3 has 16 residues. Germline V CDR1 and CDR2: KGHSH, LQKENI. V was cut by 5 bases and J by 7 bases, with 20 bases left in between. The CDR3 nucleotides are TGTGCCAGCTCAACGGAGGACCCCCCGACGGCTGAAAAACTGTTTTTT. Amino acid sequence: CASSTEDPPTAEKLFF. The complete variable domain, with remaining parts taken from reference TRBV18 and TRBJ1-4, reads NAGVMQNPRHLVRRRGQEARLRCSPMKGHSHVYWYRQLPEEGLKFMVYLQKENIIDESGMPKERFSAEFPKEGPSILRIQQVVRGDSAAYFCASSTEDPPTAEKLFFGSGTQLSVL.

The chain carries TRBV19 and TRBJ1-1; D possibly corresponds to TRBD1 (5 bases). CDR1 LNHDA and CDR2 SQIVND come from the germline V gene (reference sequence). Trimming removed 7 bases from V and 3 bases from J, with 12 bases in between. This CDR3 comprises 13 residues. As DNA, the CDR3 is TGTGCCAGTAAGGCGGGGCAGTACACTGAAGCTTTCTTT. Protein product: CASKAGQYTEAFF.

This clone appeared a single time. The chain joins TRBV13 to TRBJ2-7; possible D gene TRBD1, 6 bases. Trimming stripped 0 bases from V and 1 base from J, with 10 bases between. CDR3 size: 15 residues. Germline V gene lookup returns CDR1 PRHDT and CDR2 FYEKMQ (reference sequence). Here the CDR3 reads CASSLGQGKSYEQYF. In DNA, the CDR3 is TGTGCCAGCAGCTTAGGGCAGGGGAAATCCTACGAGCAGTACTTC.

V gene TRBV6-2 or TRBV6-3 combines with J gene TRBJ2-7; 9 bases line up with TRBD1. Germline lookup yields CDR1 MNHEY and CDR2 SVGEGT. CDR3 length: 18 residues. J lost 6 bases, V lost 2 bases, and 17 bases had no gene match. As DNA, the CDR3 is TGTGCCAGCAGTTACCCCCGGGACAGGGATCCTTTCGGGGGCGAGCAGTACTTC. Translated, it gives CASSYPRDRDPFGGEQYF.

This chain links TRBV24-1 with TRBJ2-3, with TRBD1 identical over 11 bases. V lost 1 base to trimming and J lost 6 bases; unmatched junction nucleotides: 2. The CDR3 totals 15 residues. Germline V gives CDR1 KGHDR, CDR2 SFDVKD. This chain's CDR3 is CATSDFRDRGDTQYF. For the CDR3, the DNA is TGTGCCACCAGTGATTTCCGGGACAGGGGGGATACGCAGTATTTT.

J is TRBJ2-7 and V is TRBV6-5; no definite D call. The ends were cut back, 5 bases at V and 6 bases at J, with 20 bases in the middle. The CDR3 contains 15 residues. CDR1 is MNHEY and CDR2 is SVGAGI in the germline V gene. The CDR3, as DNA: TGTGCCAGCAGTCAGAAGGGCCGTTCACGGTCCGAGCAGTACTTC. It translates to CASSQKGRSRSEQYF.

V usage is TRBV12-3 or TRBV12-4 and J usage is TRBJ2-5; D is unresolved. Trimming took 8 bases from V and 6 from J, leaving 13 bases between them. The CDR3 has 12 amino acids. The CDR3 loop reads CASGALWQTQYF. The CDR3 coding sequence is TGTGCCAGCGGTGCTCTGTGGCAGACCCAGTACTTC.

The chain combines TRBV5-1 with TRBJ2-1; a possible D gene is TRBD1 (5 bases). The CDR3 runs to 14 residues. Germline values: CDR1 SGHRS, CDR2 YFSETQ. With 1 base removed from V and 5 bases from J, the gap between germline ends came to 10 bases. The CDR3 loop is CASSLTGVDNEQFF. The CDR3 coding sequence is TGCGCCAGCAGCTTGACAGGAGTTGACAATGAGCAGTTCTTC. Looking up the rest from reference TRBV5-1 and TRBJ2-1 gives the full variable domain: KAGVTQTPRYLIKTRGQQVTLSCSPISGHRSVSWYQQTPGQGLQFLFEYFSETQRNKGNFPGRFSGRQFSNSRSEMNVSTLELGDSALYLCASSLTGVDNEQFFGPGTRLTVL.

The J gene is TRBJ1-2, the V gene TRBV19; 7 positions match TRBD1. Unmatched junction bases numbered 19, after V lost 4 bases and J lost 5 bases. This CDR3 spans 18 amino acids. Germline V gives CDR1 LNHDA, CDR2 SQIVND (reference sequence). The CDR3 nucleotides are TGTGCCAGTAGTAGCCTTCTCCTCGGGACAGAGAAGAAATATGGCTACACCTTC. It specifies CASSSLLLGTEKKYGYTF.

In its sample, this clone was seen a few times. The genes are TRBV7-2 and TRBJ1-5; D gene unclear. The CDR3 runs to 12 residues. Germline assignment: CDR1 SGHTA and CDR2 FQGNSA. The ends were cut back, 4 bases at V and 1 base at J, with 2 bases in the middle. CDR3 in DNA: TGTGCCAGCAGCTACAGCAATCAGCCCCAGCATTTT. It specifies CASSYSNQPQHF. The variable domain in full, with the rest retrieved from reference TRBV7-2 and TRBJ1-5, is GAGVSQSPSNKVTEKGKDVELRCDPISGHTALYWYRQSLGQGLEFLIYFQGNSAPDKSGLPSDRFSAERTGGSVSTLTIQRTQQEDSAVYLCASSYSNQPQHFGDGTRLSIL.

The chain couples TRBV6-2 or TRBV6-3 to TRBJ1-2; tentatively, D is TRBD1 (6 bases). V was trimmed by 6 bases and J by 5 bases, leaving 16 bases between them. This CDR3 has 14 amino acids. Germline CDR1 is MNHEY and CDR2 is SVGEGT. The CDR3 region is CASSPGPQGYGYTF. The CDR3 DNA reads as TGTGCCAGCAGCCCGGGTCCTCAGGGGTATGGCTACACCTTC.

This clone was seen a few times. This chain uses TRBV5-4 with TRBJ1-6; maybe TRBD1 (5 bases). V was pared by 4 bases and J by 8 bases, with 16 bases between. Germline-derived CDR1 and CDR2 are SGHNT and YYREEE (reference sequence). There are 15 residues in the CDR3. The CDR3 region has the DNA TGTGCCAGCAGCCCCGGATGGGGGTCAGATTCACCCCTCCACTTT. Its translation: CASSPGWGSDSPLHF.